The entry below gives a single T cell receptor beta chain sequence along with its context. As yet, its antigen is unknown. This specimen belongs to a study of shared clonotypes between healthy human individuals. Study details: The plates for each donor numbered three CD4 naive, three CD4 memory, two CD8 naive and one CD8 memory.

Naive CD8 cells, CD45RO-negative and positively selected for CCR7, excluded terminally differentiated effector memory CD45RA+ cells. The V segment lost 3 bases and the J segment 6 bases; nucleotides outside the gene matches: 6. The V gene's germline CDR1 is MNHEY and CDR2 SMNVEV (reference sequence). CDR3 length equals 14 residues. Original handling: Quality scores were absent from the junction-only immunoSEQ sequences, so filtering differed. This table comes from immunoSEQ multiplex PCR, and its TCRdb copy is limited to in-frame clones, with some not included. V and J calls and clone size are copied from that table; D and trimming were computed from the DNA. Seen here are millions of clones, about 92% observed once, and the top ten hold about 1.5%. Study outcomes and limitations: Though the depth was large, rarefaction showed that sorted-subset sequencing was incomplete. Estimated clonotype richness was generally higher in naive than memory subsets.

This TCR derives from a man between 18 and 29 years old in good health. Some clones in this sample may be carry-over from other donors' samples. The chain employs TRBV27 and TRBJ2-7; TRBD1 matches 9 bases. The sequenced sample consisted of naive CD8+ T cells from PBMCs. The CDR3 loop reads CASSFRDRVSEQYF. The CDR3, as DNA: TGTGCCAGCAGTTTTCGGGACAGGGTATCCGAGCAGTACTTC.